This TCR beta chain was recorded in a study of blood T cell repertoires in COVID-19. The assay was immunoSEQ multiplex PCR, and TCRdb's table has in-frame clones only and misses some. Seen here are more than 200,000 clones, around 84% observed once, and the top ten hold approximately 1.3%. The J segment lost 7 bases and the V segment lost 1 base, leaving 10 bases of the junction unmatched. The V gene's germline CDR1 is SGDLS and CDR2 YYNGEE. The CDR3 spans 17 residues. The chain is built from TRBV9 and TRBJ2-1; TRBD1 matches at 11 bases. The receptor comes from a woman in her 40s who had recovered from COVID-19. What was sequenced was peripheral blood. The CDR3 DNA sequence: TGTGCCAGCAGCGTATCTGTCGGACAGGGGGCTTGGAATGAGCAGTTCTTC. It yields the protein CASSVSVGQGAWNEQFF.